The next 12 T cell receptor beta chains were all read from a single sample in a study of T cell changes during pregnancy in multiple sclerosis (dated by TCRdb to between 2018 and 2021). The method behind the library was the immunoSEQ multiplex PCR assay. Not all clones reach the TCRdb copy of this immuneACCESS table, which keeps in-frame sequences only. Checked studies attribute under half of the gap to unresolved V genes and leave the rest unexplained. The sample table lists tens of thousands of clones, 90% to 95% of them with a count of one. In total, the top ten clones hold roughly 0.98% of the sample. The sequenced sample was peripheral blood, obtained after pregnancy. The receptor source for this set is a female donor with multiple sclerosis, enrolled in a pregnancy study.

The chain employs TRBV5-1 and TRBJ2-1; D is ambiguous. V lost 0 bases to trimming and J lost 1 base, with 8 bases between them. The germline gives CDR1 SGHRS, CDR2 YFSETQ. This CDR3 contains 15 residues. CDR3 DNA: TGCGCCAGCAGCTTGGCCCCAGTTTCCTACAATGAGCAGTTCTTC. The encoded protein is CASSLAPVSYNEQFF.

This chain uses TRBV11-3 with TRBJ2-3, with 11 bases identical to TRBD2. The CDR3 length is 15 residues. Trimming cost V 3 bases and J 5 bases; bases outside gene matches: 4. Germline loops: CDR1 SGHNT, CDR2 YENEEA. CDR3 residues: CASSFSGGGRDTQYF. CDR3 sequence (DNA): TGTGCCAGCAGCTTTAGCGGGGGGGGCCGAGATACGCAGTATTTT.

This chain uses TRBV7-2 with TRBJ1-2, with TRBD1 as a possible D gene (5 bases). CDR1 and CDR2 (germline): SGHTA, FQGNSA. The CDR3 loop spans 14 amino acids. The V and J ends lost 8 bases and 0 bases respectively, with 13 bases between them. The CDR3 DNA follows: TGTGCCAGCTCCGTTGCAGGGCCTAACTATGGCTACACCTTC. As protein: CASSVAGPNYGYTF.

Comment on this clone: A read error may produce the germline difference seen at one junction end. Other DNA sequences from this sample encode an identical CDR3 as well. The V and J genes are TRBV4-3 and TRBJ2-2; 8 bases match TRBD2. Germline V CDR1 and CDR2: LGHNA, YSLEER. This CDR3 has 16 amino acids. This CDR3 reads CASSQAGTSIPGELFF. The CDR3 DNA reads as TGCGCTAGCAGCCAGGCCGGGACTAGTATCCCCGGGGAGCTGTTTTTT.

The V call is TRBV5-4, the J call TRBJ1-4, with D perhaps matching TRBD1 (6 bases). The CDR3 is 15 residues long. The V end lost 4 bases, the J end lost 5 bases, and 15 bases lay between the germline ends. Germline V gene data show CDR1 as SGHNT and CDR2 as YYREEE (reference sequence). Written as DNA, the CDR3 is TGTGCCAGCAGCCGTGGACAGACCTGGAATGAAAAACTGTTTTTT. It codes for CASSRGQTWNEKLFF.

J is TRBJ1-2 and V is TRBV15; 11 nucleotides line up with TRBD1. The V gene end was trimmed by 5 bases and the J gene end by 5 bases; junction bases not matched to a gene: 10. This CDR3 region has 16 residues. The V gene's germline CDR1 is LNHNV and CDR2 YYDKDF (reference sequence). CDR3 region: CATSPQGTGGGYGYTF. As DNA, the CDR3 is TGTGCCACCAGCCCGCAAGGGACAGGGGGTGGGTATGGCTACACCTTC.

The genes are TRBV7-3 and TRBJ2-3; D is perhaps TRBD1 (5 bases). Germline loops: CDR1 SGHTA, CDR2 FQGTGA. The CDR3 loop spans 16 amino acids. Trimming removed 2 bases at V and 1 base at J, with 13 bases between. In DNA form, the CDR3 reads TGTGCCAGCAGCTTATTAGGGGCGTCGGGCACAGATACGCAGTATTTT. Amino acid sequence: CASSLLGASGTDTQYF.

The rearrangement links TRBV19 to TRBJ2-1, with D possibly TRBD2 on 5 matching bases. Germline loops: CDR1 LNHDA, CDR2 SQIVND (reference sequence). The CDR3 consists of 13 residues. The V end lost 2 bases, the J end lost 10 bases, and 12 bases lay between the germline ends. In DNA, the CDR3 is TGTGCCAGTAGTATAATACCGGGGAAGGAGCAGTTCTTC. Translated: CASSIIPGKEQFF.

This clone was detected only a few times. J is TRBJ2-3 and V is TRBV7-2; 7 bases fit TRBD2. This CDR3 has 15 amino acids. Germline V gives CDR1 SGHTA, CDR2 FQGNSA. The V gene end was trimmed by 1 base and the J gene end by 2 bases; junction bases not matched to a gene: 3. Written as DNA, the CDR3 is TGTGCCAGCAGCTTAGGGCGGGGGTTCACAGATACGCAGTATTTT. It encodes CASSLGRGFTDTQYF.

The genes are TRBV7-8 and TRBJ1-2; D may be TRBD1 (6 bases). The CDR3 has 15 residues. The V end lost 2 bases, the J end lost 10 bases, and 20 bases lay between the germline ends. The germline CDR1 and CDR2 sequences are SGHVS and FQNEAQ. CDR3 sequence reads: CASSLNSGAGASYTF. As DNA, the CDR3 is TGTGCCAGCAGCTTAAACTCAGGGGCTGGAGCCTCCTACACCTTC.

CDR3: CASSQGEYPLDEQYF. The CDR3, as DNA: TGCGCCAGCAGCCAAGGCGAATACCCGTTGGACGAGCAGTACTTC. The V gene is TRBV4-1, the J gene TRBJ2-7; the D is unclear. The V gene lost 1 base and the J gene lost 5 bases, with 15 bases spanning the gap. This CDR3 is 15 amino acids long. Germline lookup yields CDR1 MGHRA and CDR2 YSYEKL.

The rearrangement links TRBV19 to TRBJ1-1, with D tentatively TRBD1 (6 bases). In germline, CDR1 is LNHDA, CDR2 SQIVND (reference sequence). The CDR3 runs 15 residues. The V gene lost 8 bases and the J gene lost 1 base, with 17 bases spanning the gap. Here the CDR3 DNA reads TGTGCCAGTTCCGGGACAAACATGGGGAACACTGAAGCTTTCTTT. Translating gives CASSGTNMGNTEAFF.